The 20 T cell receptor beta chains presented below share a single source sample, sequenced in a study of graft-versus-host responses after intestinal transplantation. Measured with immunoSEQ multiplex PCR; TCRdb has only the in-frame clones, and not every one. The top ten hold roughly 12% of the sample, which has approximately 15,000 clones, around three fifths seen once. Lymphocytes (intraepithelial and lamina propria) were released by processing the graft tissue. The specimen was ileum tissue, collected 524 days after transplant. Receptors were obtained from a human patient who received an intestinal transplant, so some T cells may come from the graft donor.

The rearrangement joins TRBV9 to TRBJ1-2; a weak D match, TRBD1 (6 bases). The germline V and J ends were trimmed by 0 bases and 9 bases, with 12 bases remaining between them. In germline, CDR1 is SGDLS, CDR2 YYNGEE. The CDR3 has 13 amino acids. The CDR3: CASSVEGGRSYTF. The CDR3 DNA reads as TGTGCCAGCAGCGTAGAGGGGGGGAGGAGCTACACCTTC.

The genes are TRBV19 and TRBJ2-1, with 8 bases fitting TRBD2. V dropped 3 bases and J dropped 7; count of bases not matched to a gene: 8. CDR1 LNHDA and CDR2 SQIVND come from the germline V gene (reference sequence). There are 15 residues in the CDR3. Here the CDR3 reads CASSIGRGAINEQFF. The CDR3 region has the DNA TGTGCCAGTAGTATCGGGCGGGGGGCTATAAATGAGCAGTTCTTC.

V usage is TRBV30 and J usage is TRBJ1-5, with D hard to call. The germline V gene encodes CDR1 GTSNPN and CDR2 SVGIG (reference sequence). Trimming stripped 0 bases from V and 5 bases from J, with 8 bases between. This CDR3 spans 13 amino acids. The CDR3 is CAWSVQTHQPQHF. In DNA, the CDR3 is TGTGCCTGGAGTGTACAAACCCATCAGCCCCAGCATTTT. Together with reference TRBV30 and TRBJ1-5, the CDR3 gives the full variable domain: SQTIHQWPATLVQPVGSPLSLECTVEGTSNPNLYWYRQAAGRGLQLLFYSVGIGQISSEVPQNLSASRPQDRQFILSSKKLLLSDSGFYLCAWSVQTHQPQHFGDGTRLSIL.

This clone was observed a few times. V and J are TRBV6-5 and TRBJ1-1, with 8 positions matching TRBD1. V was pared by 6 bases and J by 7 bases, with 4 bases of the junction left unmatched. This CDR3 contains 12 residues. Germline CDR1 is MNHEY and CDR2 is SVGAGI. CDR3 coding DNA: TGTGCCAGCAGCCACGGACAGGGTGAAGCTTTCTTT. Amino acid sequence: CASSHGQGEAFF.

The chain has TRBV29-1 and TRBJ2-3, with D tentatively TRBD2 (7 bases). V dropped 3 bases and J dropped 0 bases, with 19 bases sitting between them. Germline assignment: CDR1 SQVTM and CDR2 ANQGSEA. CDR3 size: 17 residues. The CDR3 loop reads CSVDGKGGVESTDTQYF. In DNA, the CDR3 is TGCAGCGTTGACGGGAAGGGGGGGGTCGAGAGCACAGATACGCAGTATTTT.

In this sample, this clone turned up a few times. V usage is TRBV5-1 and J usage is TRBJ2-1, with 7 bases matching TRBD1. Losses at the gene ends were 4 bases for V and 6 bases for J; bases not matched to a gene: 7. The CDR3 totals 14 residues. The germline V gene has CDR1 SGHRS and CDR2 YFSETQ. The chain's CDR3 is CASSVPTGVNEQFF. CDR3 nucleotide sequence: TGCGCCAGCAGCGTACCAACAGGGGTCAATGAGCAGTTCTTC.

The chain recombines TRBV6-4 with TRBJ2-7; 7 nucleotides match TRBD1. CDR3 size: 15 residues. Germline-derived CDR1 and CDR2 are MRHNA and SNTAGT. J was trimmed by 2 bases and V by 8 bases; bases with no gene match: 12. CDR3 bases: TGTGCCAGCCCTAACGGGCAGGGGGTTCCCTACGAGCAGTACTTC. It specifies CASPNGQGVPYEQYF.

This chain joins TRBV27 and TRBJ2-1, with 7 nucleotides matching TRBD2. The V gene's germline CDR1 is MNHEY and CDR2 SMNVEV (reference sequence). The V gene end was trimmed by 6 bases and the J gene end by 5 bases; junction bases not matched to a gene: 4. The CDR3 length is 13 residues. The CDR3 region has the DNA TGTGCCAGCAGCCCCGGGGGGAACAATGAGCAGTTCTTC. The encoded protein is CASSPGGNNEQFF.

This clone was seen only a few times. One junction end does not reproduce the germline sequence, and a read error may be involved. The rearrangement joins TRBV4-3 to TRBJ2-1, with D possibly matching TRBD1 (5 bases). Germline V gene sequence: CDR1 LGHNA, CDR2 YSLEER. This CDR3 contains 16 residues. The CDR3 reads CASSQGAGFTYNEQFF. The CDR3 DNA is TGCGCCAGCAGTCAAGGGGCAGGTTTCACCTACAATGAGCAGTTCTTC.

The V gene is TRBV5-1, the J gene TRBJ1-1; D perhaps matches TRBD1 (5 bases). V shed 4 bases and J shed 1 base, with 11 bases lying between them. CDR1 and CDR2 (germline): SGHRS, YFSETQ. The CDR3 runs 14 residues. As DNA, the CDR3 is TGCGCCAGCAGCCCCGGACACTGGAACACTGAAGCTTTCTTT. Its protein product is CASSPGHWNTEAFF.

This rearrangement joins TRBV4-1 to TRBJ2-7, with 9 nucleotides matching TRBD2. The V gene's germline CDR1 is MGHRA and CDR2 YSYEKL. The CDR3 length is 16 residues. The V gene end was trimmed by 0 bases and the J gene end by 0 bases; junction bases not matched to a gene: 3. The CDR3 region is CASSQEYSGSSYEQYF. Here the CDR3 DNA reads TGCGCCAGCAGCCAAGAGTATAGCGGGAGCTCCTACGAGCAGTACTTC.

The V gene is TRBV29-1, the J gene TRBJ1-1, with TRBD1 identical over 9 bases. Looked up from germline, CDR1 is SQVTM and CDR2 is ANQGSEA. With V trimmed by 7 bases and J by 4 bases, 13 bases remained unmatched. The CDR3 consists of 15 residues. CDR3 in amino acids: CSAPPPDRGGTEAFF. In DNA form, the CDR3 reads TGCAGCGCCCCACCCCCGGACAGGGGAGGCACTGAAGCTTTCTTT.

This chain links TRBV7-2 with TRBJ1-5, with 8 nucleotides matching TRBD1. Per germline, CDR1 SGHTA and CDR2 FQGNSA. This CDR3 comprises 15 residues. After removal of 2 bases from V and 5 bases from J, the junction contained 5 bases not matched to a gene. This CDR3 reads CASSLWTGSDQPQHF. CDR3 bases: TGTGCCAGCAGCTTATGGACAGGGTCTGATCAGCCCCAGCATTTT.

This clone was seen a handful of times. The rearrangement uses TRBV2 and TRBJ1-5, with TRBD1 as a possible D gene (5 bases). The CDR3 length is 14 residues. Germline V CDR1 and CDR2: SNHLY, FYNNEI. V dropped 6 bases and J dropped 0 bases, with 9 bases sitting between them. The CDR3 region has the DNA TGTGCCAGCAGAGGGGCTTATAGCAATCAGCCCCAGCATTTT. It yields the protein CASRGAYSNQPQHF.

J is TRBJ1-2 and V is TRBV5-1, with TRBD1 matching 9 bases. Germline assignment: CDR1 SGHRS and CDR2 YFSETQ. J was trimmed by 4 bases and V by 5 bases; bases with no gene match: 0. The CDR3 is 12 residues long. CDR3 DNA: TGCGCCAGCAGGACAGGGGGCTATGGCTACACCTTC. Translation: CASRTGGYGYTF.

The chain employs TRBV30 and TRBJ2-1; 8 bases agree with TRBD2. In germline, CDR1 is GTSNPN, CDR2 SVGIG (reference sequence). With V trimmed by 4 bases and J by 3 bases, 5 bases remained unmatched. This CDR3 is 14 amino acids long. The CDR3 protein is CAWTSGGYYNEQFF. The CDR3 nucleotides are TGTGCCTGGACCAGCGGGGGTTACTACAATGAGCAGTTCTTC.

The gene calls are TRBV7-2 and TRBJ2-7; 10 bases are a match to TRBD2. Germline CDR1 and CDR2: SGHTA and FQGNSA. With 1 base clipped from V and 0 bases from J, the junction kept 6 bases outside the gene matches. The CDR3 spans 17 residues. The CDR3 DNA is TGTGCCAGCAGCTTAGTTAGCGGGGGGCCGAGCTCCTACGAGCAGTACTTC. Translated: CASSLVSGGPSSYEQYF.

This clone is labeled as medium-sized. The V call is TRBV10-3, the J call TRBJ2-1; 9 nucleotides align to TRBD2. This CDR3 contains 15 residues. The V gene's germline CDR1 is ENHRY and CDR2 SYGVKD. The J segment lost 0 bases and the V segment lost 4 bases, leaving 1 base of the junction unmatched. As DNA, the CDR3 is TGTGCCATCAGTGGGACTAGCGACTCCTACAATGAGCAGTTCTTC. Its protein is CAISGTSDSYNEQFF.

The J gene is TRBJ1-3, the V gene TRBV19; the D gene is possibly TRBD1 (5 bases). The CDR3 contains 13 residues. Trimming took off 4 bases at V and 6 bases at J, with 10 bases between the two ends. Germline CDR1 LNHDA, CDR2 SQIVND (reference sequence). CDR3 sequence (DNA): TGTGCCAGTAGTAGCGTAGGGGAAAACACCATATATTTT. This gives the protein CASSSVGENTIYF. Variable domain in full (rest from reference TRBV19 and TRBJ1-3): DGGITQSPKYLFRKEGQNVTLSCEQNLNHDAMYWYRQDPGQGLRLIYYSQIVNDFQKGDIAEGYSVSREKKESFPLTVTSAQKNPTAFYLCASSSVGENTIYFGEGSWLTVV.

The CDR3 region is CASSIRTGFGETQYF. In DNA, the CDR3 is TGTGCCAGTAGTATCCGGACAGGGTTTGGGGAGACCCAGTACTTC. V usage is TRBV19 and J usage is TRBJ2-5; 8 positions agree with TRBD1. The CDR3 loop spans 15 amino acids. V trimming: 3 bases; J trimming: 5 bases; junction bases outside the gene matches: 8. From germline, CDR1 is LNHDA and CDR2 SQIVND (reference sequence).